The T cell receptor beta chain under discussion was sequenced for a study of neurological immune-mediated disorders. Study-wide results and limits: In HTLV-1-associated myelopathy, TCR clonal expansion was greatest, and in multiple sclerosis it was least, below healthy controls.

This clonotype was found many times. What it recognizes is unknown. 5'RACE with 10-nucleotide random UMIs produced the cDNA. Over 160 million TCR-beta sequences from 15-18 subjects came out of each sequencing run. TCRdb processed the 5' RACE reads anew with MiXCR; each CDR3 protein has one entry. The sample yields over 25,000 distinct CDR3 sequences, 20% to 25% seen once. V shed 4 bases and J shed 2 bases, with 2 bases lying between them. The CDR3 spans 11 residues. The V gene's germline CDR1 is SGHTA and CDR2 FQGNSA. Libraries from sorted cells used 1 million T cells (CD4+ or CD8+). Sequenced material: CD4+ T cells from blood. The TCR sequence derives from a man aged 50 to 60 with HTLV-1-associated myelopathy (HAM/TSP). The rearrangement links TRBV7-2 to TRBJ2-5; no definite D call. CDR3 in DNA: TGTGCCAGCAGCTCACAAGAGACCCAGTACTTC. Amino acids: CASSSQETQYF.